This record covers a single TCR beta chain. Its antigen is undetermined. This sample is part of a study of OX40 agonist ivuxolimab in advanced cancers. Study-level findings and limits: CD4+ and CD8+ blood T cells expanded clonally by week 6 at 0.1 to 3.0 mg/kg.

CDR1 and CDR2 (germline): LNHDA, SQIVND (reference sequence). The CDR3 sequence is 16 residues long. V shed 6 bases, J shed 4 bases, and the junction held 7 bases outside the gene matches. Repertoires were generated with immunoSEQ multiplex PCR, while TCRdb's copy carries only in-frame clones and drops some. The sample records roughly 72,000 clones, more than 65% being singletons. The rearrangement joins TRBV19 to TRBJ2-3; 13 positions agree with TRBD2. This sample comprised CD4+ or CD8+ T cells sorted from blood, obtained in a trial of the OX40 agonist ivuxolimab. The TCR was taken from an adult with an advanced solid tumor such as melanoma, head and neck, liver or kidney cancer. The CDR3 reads CASSPSGLAGADTQYF. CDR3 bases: TGTGCCAGTAGCCCCTCTGGACTAGCGGGGGCAGATACGCAGTATTTT.